These 22 T cell receptor beta chains came from one sample sequenced in a study of blood T cell repertoires in COVID-19. Sequencing was performed with immunoSEQ multiplex PCR; in TCRdb, only in-frame clones are kept and a portion is missing. This table has some 48,000 clones, approximately 89% appearing once. Sample: peripheral blood. The receptors were gathered from a woman of 80 years or more with acute or convalescent COVID-19.

This clone was recorded only once. The rearrangement links TRBV5-5 to TRBJ1-4, with a weak D call TRBD1 (5 bases). Germline CDR1 reads SGHKS; CDR2 reads YYEKEE (reference sequence). This CDR3 region has 14 residues. Trimming stripped 3 bases from V and 7 bases from J, with 13 bases between. The CDR3 region is CASSSQGNSEKLFF. The CDR3 DNA reads as TGTGCCAGCAGCTCTCAGGGAAATAGTGAAAAACTGTTTTTT.

This chain links TRBV3-1 (or the pseudogene TRBV3-2) with TRBJ2-5, with TRBD2 matching 12 bases. Germline-derived CDR1 and CDR2 are LGHDT and YNNKEL (reference sequence). Losses at the gene ends were 4 bases for V and 5 bases for J; bases not matched to a gene: 8. This CDR3 has 16 amino acids. As DNA, the CDR3 is TGTGCCAGCAGCCCTACCATGACTAGCGGGGGCGAGACCCAGTACTTC. Encoded protein: CASSPTMTSGGETQYF.

This chain joins TRBV6-1 and TRBJ2-3; 7 bases are a match to TRBD2. CDR1 MNHNS and CDR2 SASEGT come from the germline V gene. The trim removed 8 bases at V and 4 bases at J, leaving 12 bases unmatched. The CDR3 spans 15 residues. The CDR3 region is CASVRRGVLADTQYF. CDR3 sequence (DNA): TGTGCCAGCGTCCGTCGGGGGGTCCTCGCAGATACGCAGTATTTT.

This chain links TRBV27 with TRBJ2-5, with D possibly matching TRBD1 (6 bases). Trimming pared 6 bases from V and 6 bases from J, leaving 14 bases between. The CDR3 extends over 13 amino acids. The germline CDR1 and CDR2 sequences are MNHEY and SMNVEV (reference sequence). CDR3 DNA: TGTGCCAGCAGCCCCCTCAGGGGTCAGACCCAGTACTTC. It translates to CASSPLRGQTQYF.

This chain links TRBV5-4 with TRBJ2-5, with TRBD2 identical over 7 bases. Germline V gives CDR1 SGHNT, CDR2 YYREEE (reference sequence). Trimming took 0 bases from V and 3 from J; bases not matched to a gene: 5. The CDR3 is 15 amino acids. CDR3 bases: TGTGCCAGCAGCTTGGCCGGGACTACAGAAGAGACCCAGTACTTC. It encodes CASSLAGTTEETQYF.

The chain couples TRBV10-3 to TRBJ1-5; D unresolved. Trimming cost V 1 base and J 0 bases, with 10 bases left between them. The CDR3 length is 16 residues. Germline CDR1 ENHRY, CDR2 SYGVKD. The CDR3 DNA reads TGTGCCATCAGTGAGTTAGGAGCTCTTAGCAATCAGCCCCAGCATTTT. It yields the protein CAISELGALSNQPQHF.

This sequence joins TRBV5-4 and TRBJ1-3; unclear D gene. CDR1 SGHNT and CDR2 YYREEE come from the germline V gene (reference sequence). Trimming removed 0 bases from V and 0 bases from J, with 7 bases in between. The length of the CDR3 is 15 residues. CDR3: CASSLDRSSGNTIYF. The CDR3 DNA sequence: TGTGCCAGCAGCTTGGACAGAAGCTCTGGAAACACCATATATTTT.

This clone was observed a single time. CDR3 amino acids: CASSLEQGAIGELFF. The CDR3 DNA follows: TGCGCCAGCAGCTTGGAACAGGGGGCGATCGGGGAGCTGTTTTTT. V is TRBV5-1 and J is TRBJ2-2, with TRBD1 matching 9 bases. The germline V gene encodes CDR1 SGHRS and CDR2 YFSETQ. The CDR3 runs to 15 residues. Trimming took 0 bases from V and 7 from J; bases not matched to a gene: 4.

This clone was detected once. The chain combines TRBV3-1 (or the pseudogene TRBV3-2) with TRBJ1-2; TRBD1 might be the D (6 bases). Germline lookup yields CDR1 LGHDT and CDR2 YNNKEL (reference sequence). The CDR3 contains 12 residues. Trimming removed 5 bases at V and 4 bases at J, with 8 bases between. This CDR3 is CASSTGLYGYTF. Here the CDR3 DNA reads TGTGCCAGCAGCACAGGGCTCTATGGCTACACCTTC.

The chain uses TRBV6-2 or TRBV6-3 and TRBJ1-2, with a tentative D call TRBD1 (6 bases). The CDR3 is 15 residues long. Looked up from germline, CDR1 is MNHEY and CDR2 is SVGEGT. The V end was cut by 4 bases, the J end by 4 bases, with 16 bases between. The CDR3, as DNA: TGTGCCAGCAGTTTGGGACATCCACAGACCTATGGCTACACCTTC. It translates to CASSLGHPQTYGYTF.

The chain employs TRBV19 and TRBJ2-7, with D possibly being TRBD1 (5 bases). Trimming left V 5 bases short and J 0 bases short, with 14 bases between. The V gene's germline CDR1 is LNHDA and CDR2 SQIVND (reference sequence). The CDR3 spans 15 residues. The CDR3 nucleotides are TGTGCCAGTAGTCAAACGACAGATTTCTCCTACGAGCAGTACTTC. Translated, it gives CASSQTTDFSYEQYF. Variable domain in full (rest from reference TRBV19 and TRBJ2-7): DGGITQSPKYLFRKEGQNVTLSCEQNLNHDAMYWYRQDPGQGLRLIYYSQIVNDFQKGDIAEGYSVSREKKESFPLTVTSAQKNPTAFYLCASSQTTDFSYEQYFGPGTRLTVT.

V and J are TRBV18 and TRBJ1-1, with 8 bases matching TRBD1. The CDR3 consists of 17 residues. V lost 1 base to trimming and J lost 1 base; unmatched junction nucleotides: 8. CDR1 KGHSH and CDR2 LQKENI come from the germline V gene. The CDR3 region has the DNA TGTGCCAGCTCACCACGTGTTCTCGGACAGGGGAACACTGAAGCTTTCTTT. Its protein product is CASSPRVLGQGNTEAFF.

The V call is TRBV6-5, the J call TRBJ2-1, with TRBD2 identical over 7 bases. The J segment lost 4 bases and the V segment lost 6 bases, leaving 9 bases of the junction unmatched. The CDR3 totals 15 residues. CDR1 and CDR2 from the germline V gene are MNHEY and SVGAGI. As DNA, the CDR3 is TGTGCCAGCAGATTAGCCGGGACTAATTACAATGAGCAGTTCTTC. Protein sequence: CASRLAGTNYNEQFF.

V usage is TRBV14 and J usage is TRBJ1-5; the D is unclear. V was shortened by 1 base and J by 7 bases, with 8 bases between the two germline ends. This CDR3 comprises 13 residues. CDR1 SGHDN and CDR2 FVKESK come from the germline V gene. CDR3 protein: CASSQAPGQPQHF. The CDR3 nucleotides are TGTGCCAGCAGCCAAGCCCCTGGCCAGCCCCAGCATTTT. The full variable domain, its missing parts supplied by reference TRBV14 and TRBJ1-5, is EAGVTQFPSHSVIEKGQTVTLRCDPISGHDNLYWYRRVMGKEIKFLLHFVKESKQDESGMPNNRFLAERTGGTYSTLKVQPAELEDSGVYFCASSQAPGQPQHFGDGTRLSIL.

A single count supports this clone. This chain joins TRBV4-1 and TRBJ2-5; TRBD2 aligns across 7 bases. The germline V gene encodes CDR1 MGHRA and CDR2 YSYEKL. CDR3 size: 14 residues. The V and J ends lost 1 base and 3 bases, in that order; junction bases with no gene match: 2. The CDR3 reads CASSQGGGEETQYF. Written as DNA, the CDR3 is TGCGCCAGCAGCCAAGGTGGGGGGGAAGAGACCCAGTACTTC.

V is TRBV24-1 and J is TRBJ2-1, with TRBD2 matching 12 bases. This CDR3 is built from 16 residues. CDR1 KGHDR and CDR2 SFDVKD come from the germline V gene. V was clipped by 3 bases and J by 2 bases; unmatched bases: 1. CDR3 in amino acids: CATSDRTSGAYNEQFF. The DNA for the CDR3 is TGTGCCACCAGTGATCGGACTAGCGGGGCCTACAATGAGCAGTTCTTC.

This chain uses TRBV5-1 with TRBJ1-3; TRBD1 aligns across 7 bases. The ends lost 4 bases at V and 4 bases at J; junction bases unmatched: 5. The CDR3 has 14 amino acids. Germline CDR1 reads SGHRS; CDR2 reads YFSETQ. The CDR3 reads CASSDGTAGNTIYF. The CDR3 nucleotides are TGCGCCAGCAGCGATGGGACAGCCGGAAACACCATATATTTT.

The chain is built from TRBV6-1 and TRBJ1-5; D may be TRBD1 (5 bases). Per the germline V gene, CDR1 is MNHNS and CDR2 is SASEGT. The V end was cut by 0 bases, the J end by 3 bases, with 9 bases between. The CDR3 is 15 residues long. The CDR3 nucleotides read TGTGCCAGCAGTGAAGCGCAGGGACTCAATCAGCCCCAGCATTTT. It encodes CASSEAQGLNQPQHF.

The CDR3 is CASSPLTALFSGANVLTF. The CDR3 bases are TGTGCCAGCAGCCCCCTGACAGCTCTTTTCTCTGGGGCCAACGTCCTGACTTTC. The genes are TRBV7-8 and TRBJ2-6; D is possibly TRBD1 (5 bases). Germline-derived CDR1 and CDR2 are SGHVS and FQNEAQ. This CDR3 comprises 18 residues. Trimming stripped 5 bases from V and 0 bases from J, with 17 bases between.

The chain is built from TRBV29-1 and TRBJ2-5, with D perhaps matching TRBD1 (6 bases). CDR1 is SQVTM and CDR2 is ANQGSEA in the germline V gene. V lost 7 bases, J lost 3 bases, and 18 bases lay in between. This CDR3 has 14 amino acids. In nucleotides, the CDR3 is TGCAGCGCCACCGGGACGGCAGGGGAAGAGACCCAGTACTTC. Translated, it gives CSATGTAGEETQYF.

The rearrangement joins TRBV16 to TRBJ1-5; the D is unclear. V was cut by 4 bases and J by 6 bases, with 13 bases left in between. This CDR3 has 14 amino acids. Germline V gene data show CDR1 as KGHSY and CDR2 as FQNENV. The CDR3 nucleotides are TGTGCCAGCAGCCCTCGTGGCCTCATTCAGCCCCAGCATTTT. It is translated as CASSPRGLIQPQHF.

V usage is TRBV6-5 and J usage is TRBJ2-7; D might be TRBD1 (6 bases). In germline, CDR1 is MNHEY, CDR2 SVGAGI. V lost 0 bases, J lost 4 bases, and 13 bases lay in between. This CDR3 has 15 amino acids. This CDR3 is CASSYSETGQYEQYF. The CDR3 DNA follows: TGTGCCAGCAGTTACTCGGAGACAGGACAATACGAGCAGTACTTC.